The 18 T cell receptor beta chains presented below share a single source sample, sequenced in a study of T cell changes during pregnancy in multiple sclerosis. The method was immunoSEQ multiplex PCR; TCRdb's version includes in-frame clones alone and lacks a portion of them. Among about 23,000 clones listed, about 88% were seen once. The sequenced sample was CD4+ T cells from peripheral blood mononuclear cells, obtained in the first trimester of pregnancy. These TCRs come from a female donor in good health, enrolled as a control in a pregnancy study.

V and J are TRBV30 and TRBJ2-7; D is perhaps TRBD2 (5 bases). Trimming removed 0 bases from V and 1 base from J, with 7 bases in between. The germline V gene encodes CDR1 GTSNPN and CDR2 SVGIG (reference sequence). The CDR3 loop spans 13 amino acids. CDR3 region: CAWSVEGSYEQYF. In DNA form, the CDR3 reads TGTGCCTGGAGTGTCGAGGGTTCCTACGAGCAGTACTTC.

This sequence joins TRBV7-2 and TRBJ1-6; the match to TRBD1 covers 9 bases. Trimming at V came to 6 bases and at J to 6 bases, leaving 9 bases not matched to a gene. CDR1 and CDR2 (germline): SGHTA, FQGNSA. This CDR3 is 16 amino acids long. CDR3 coding DNA: TGTGCCAGCAGGCAAGGCGTGGGACAGGGTAATTCACCCCTCCACTTT. Amino acids: CASRQGVGQGNSPLHF.

The chain links TRBV2 to TRBJ2-1, with D perhaps matching TRBD2 (7 bases). From germline, CDR1 is SNHLY and CDR2 FYNNEI. This CDR3 is 16 amino acids long. Trimming removed 4 bases at V and 6 bases at J, with 19 bases between. Here the CDR3 reads CASSVGGGGSRNEQFF. The CDR3 DNA follows: TGTGCCAGCAGTGTAGGGGGAGGGGGGAGCCGCAATGAGCAGTTCTTC.

V gene TRBV6-1 combines with J gene TRBJ2-3, with 7 bases lining up with TRBD2. Germline CDR1 and CDR2: MNHNS and SASEGT. The CDR3 totals 16 residues. Losses at the gene ends were 0 bases for V and 2 bases for J; bases not matched to a gene: 5. The CDR3 spells CASSEARREYTDTQYF. The CDR3 region has the DNA TGTGCCAGCAGTGAAGCGCGGCGGGAGTACACAGATACGCAGTATTTT.

This clone was observed a single time. The chain couples TRBV7-9 to TRBJ2-1; the D is unclear. From germline, CDR1 is SEHNR and CDR2 FQNEAQ (reference sequence). The CDR3 loop spans 14 amino acids. The ends were cut back, 11 bases at V and 6 bases at J, with 20 bases in the middle. The CDR3 here is CAGDWQSTANEQFF. CDR3 coding DNA: TGTGCCGGAGATTGGCAGTCCACGGCCAATGAGCAGTTCTTC. The full variable domain, in which reference TRBV7-9 and TRBJ2-1 provide the parts outside the CDR3, is DTGVSQNPRHKITKRGQNVTFRCDPISEHNRLYWYRQTLGQGPEFLTYFQNEAQLEKSRLLSDRFSAERPKGSFSTLEIQRTEQGDSAMYLCAGDWQSTANEQFFGPGTRLTVL.

The gene calls are TRBV4-2 and TRBJ1-2, with 8 bases that match TRBD1. Germline V gives CDR1 LGHNA, CDR2 YNFKEQ. V gave up 5 bases and J gave up 2 bases; unmatched junction bases: 7. The CDR3 loop spans 15 amino acids. The CDR3 DNA sequence: TGTGCCAGCAGCGACCGGGACAGGCAAAACTATGGCTACACCTTC. This gives the protein CASSDRDRQNYGYTF.

J is TRBJ2-7 and V is TRBV11-3; TRBD2 agrees at 8 bases. V dropped 0 bases and J dropped 5; count of bases not matched to a gene: 6. The V gene's germline CDR1 is SGHNT and CDR2 YENEEA. This CDR3 has 15 amino acids. The CDR3 DNA reads TGTGCCAGCAGCTTAGATTCGAGCGGGGGTAACGAGCAGTACTTC. It encodes CASSLDSSGGNEQYF. The variable domain in full, completed from reference TRBV11-3 and TRBJ2-7, reads EAGVVQSPRYKIIEKKQPVAFWCNPISGHNTLYWYLQNLGQGPELLIRYENEEAVDDSQLPKDRFSAERLKGVDSTLKIQPAELGDSAVYLCASSLDSSGGNEQYFGPGTRLTVT.

The genes are TRBV7-6 and TRBJ2-3; 7 nucleotides match TRBD1. Germline V lookup: CDR1 SGHVS, CDR2 FNYEAQ. The V gene end was trimmed by 5 bases and the J gene end by 1 base; junction bases not matched to a gene: 6. The CDR3 loop spans 15 amino acids. The CDR3 protein is CASSPTGARTDTQYF. The CDR3 DNA follows: TGTGCCAGCAGCCCCACAGGGGCTCGCACAGATACGCAGTATTTT.

V usage is TRBV10-3 and J usage is TRBJ1-2; D remains unclear. V dropped 8 bases and J dropped 6 bases, with 16 bases sitting between them. Germline CDR1 and CDR2: ENHRY and SYGVKD. This CDR3 spans 13 amino acids. CDR3 loop: CAIRRVPGDGYTF. The CDR3 DNA follows: TGTGCCATCCGCCGAGTGCCCGGAGATGGCTACACCTTC.

This clone counts as medium-sized. The chain recombines TRBV7-9 with TRBJ1-2, with D maybe TRBD1 (5 bases). Trimming left V 5 bases short and J 6 bases short, with 7 bases between. Germline CDR1 SEHNR, CDR2 FQNEAQ (reference sequence). CDR3 length: 11 amino acids. CDR3 protein: CASSLRDGYTF. CDR3 bases: TGTGCCAGCAGCCTCAGGGATGGCTACACCTTC. Supplemented by reference TRBV7-9 and TRBJ1-2, the full variable domain reads DTGVSQNPRHKITKRGQNVTFRCDPISEHNRLYWYRQTLGQGPEFLTYFQNEAQLEKSRLLSDRFSAERPKGSFSTLEIQRTEQGDSAMYLCASSLRDGYTFGSGTRLTVV.

The V call is TRBV10-1, the J call TRBJ2-2; the match to TRBD2 covers 11 bases. Per germline, CDR1 WNHNN and CDR2 SYGVQD (reference sequence). This CDR3 is 16 amino acids long. V trimming: 1 base; J trimming: 7 bases; junction bases outside the gene matches: 5. The CDR3 here is CASSEYAGTSGGELFF. The CDR3 DNA follows: TGCGCCAGCAGTGAGTACGCCGGGACTAGCGGCGGGGAGCTGTTTTTT.

In its sample, this clone ranks as medium-sized. The chain is built from TRBV5-1 and TRBJ2-7; TRBD2 aligns across 14 bases. The V gene's germline CDR1 is SGHRS and CDR2 YFSETQ. V lost 4 bases and J lost 0; bases outside the gene matches: 9. The CDR3 runs 18 residues. CDR3 in amino acids: CASSPTTSGGESSYEQYF. CDR3 sequence (DNA): TGCGCCAGCAGCCCGACGACTAGCGGGGGGGAGAGCTCCTACGAGCAGTACTTC.

This sequence joins TRBV9 and TRBJ2-2; D unresolved. Deletions cut 0 bases from V and 5 bases from J, with 11 bases between. In germline, CDR1 is SGDLS, CDR2 YYNGEE. The CDR3 is 15 residues long. For the CDR3, the DNA is TGTGCCAGCAGCGTAGGTCCCCAGAAGACCGGGGAGCTGTTTTTT. This encodes CASSVGPQKTGELFF.

The rearrangement uses TRBV12-5 and TRBJ1-5; tentatively, D is TRBD1 (5 bases). CDR1 LGHNT and CDR2 FRNRAP come from the germline V gene. V was pared by 5 bases and J by 3 bases, with 17 bases between. The CDR3 has 16 residues. CDR3 bases: TGTGCTAGTGGTCCCCCGACAGAGGTTCCCAATCAGCCCCAGCATTTT. Its translation: CASGPPTEVPNQPQHF.

V is TRBV15 and J is TRBJ2-1; TRBD2 aligns across 8 bases. Looked up from germline, CDR1 is LNHNV and CDR2 is YYDKDF (reference sequence). After removal of 5 bases from V and 6 bases from J, the junction contained 9 bases not matched to a gene. The CDR3 contains 15 residues. For the CDR3, the DNA is TGTGCCACCAGCGGATCCGGGACTAGGAGCAATGAGCAGTTCTTC. This codes for CATSGSGTRSNEQFF.

V is TRBV19 and J is TRBJ2-2; TRBD2 matches at 9 bases. CDR1 LNHDA and CDR2 SQIVND come from the germline V gene (reference sequence). CDR3 size: 15 residues. The V gene end was trimmed by 5 bases and the J gene end by 5 bases; junction bases not matched to a gene: 6. CDR3 bases: TGTGCCAGTAGTGCCCTGACTAGCGGTACCGGGGAGCTGTTTTTT. Protein sequence: CASSALTSGTGELFF.

The chain has TRBV27 and TRBJ2-1; D might be TRBD2 (6 bases). With 2 bases removed from V and 12 bases from J, the gap between germline ends came to 14 bases. The V gene's germline CDR1 is MNHEY and CDR2 SMNVEV (reference sequence). The CDR3 totals 13 residues. In nucleotides, the CDR3 is TGTGCCAGCAGTTTAGACCGGGGGTACCGGCAGTTCTTC. Its translation: CASSLDRGYRQFF.

This clone came up a few times. The chain is built from TRBV4-3 and TRBJ1-2; 10 positions match TRBD1. The V segment lost 0 bases and the J segment 7 bases; nucleotides outside the gene matches: 8. Germline CDR1 is LGHNA and CDR2 is YSLEER. This CDR3 has 16 amino acids. The CDR3 DNA reads as TGCGCCAGCAGCCAAGATAGGACAGGGGGTGTGGGTGGCTACACCTTC. It codes for CASSQDRTGGVGGYTF.